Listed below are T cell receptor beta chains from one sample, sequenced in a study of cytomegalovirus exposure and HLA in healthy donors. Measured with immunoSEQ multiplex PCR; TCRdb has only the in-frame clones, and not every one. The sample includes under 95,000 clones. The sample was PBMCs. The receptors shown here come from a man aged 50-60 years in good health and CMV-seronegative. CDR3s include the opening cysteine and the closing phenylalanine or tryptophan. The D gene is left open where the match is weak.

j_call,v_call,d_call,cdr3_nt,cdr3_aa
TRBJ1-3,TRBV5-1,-,TGCGCCAGCAGCTTGGGGCGAGGGAGAAACACCATATATTTT,CASSLGRGRNTIYF
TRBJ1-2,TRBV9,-,TGTGCCAGCAGCCCAGGGGACTATGGCTACACCTTC,CASSPGDYGYTF
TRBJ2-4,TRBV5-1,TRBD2,TGCGCCAGCAGCCATACTAGCGGACAAGCCAAAAACATTCAGTACTTC,CASSHTSGQAKNIQYF
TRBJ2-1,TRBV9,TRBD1,TGTGCCAGCAGCGTAGGACAGGGGCCCTACAATGAGCAGTTCTTC,CASSVGQGPYNEQFF
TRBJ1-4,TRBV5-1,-,TGCGCCAGCAGCTTGTGGGGAGACAATGAAAAGCTGTTTTTT,CASSLWGDNEKLFF
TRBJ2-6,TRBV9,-,TGTGCCAGCAGCGTACCGAGCGACAGCTCTGGGGCCAACGTCCTGACTTTC,CASSVPSDSSGANVLTF
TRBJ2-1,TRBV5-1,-,TGCGCCAGCAGCTTGGAGCCAGGGGCCCCGTTCTTC,CASSLEPGAPFF
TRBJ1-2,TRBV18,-,TGTGCCAGCTCACCACGGGCTCAGGAGGAGGGCTACACCTTC,CASSPRAQEEGYTF
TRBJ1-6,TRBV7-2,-,TGTGCCAGCAGCGCGCCCTCTCAGGTCCCCTATAATTCACCCCTCCACTTT,CASSAPSQVPYNSPLHF
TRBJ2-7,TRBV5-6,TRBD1,TGTGCCAGCAGGCCCGGGACAGAATCCTACGAGCAGTACTTC,CASRPGTESYEQYF
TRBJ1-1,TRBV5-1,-,TGCGCCAGCAAGCGGATCATGAACACTGAAGCTTTCTTT,CASKRIMNTEAFF
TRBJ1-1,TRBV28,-,TGTGCCAGCAGTTTTCCGGGTCTCACTGAAGCTTTCTTT,CASSFPGLTEAFF
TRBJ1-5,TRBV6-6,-,TGTGCCAGCAGTTACTCGAGCCAGCCCCAGCATTTT,CASSYSSQPQHF
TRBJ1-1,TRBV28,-,TGTGCCAGCAGAGGGGTTGCCACTGAAGCTTTCTTT,CASRGVATEAFF
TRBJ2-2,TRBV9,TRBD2,TGTGCCAGCAGCGTACAATCTAGCGGGGGGACCGGGGAGCTGTTTTTT,CASSVQSSGGTGELFF
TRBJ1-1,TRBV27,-,TGTGCCAGCAGGCCCCAGGGATGGTACACTGAAGCTTTCTTT,CASRPQGWYTEAFF
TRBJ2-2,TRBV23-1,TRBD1,TGCGCCAGCAGTCAATCGACAGGGGAGAACACCGGGGAGCTGTTTTTT,CASSQSTGENTGELFF
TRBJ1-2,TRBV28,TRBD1,TGTGCCACCTCAGGACAGGGCTATGGCTACACCTTC,CATSGQGYGYTF
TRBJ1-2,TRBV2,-,TGTGCCAGCGGTACAGGGTCTAACTATGGCTACACCTTC,CASGTGSNYGYTF
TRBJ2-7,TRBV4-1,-,TGCGCCAGCAGCCAGGAGGACGGAGGCAGGTACGAGCAGTACTTC,CASSQEDGGRYEQYF
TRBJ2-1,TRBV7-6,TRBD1,TGTGCCAGAGTGTGGGACAGAGAATTCAATGAGCAGTTCTTC,CARVWDREFNEQFF
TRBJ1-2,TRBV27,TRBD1,TGTGCCAGCAGTATCCGGACAGGGGTGGGTGGCTACACCTTC,CASSIRTGVGGYTF
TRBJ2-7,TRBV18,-,TGTGCCAGCTCACCACGGAGTTACGAGCAGTACTTC,CASSPRSYEQYF